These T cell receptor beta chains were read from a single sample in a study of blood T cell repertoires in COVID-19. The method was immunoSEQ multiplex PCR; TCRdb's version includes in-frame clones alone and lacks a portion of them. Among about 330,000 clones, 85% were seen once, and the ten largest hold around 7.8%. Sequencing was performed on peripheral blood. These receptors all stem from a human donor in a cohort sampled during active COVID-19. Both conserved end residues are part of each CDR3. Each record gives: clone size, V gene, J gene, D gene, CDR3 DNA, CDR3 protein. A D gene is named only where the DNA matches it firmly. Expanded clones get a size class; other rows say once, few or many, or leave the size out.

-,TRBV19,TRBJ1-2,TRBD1,TGTGCCAGTAGTGGCCAGGGACAGGTTCTCTATGGCTACACCTTC,CASSGQGQVLYGYTF
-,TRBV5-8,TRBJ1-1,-,TGTGCCAGCAGCTCCCGACTTTTGAACACTGAAGCTTTCTTT,CASSSRLLNTEAFF
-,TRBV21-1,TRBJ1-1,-,TGTGCCAGCAGCCAATCCGGGACAGGGGAAGCTTTCTTT,CASSQSGTGEAFF
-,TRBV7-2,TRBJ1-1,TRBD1,TGTGCCAGCAGTCGCGCAGGGGGATACACTGAAGCTTTCTTT,CASSRAGGYTEAFF
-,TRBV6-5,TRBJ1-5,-,TGTGCCAGCAGTCAGACATCCCGCGTAAATCAGCCCCAGCATTTT,CASSQTSRVNQPQHF
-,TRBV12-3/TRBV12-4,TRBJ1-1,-,TGTGCCAGCAGTTTGGAGGCCCAAGCTTTCTTT,CASSLEAQAFF
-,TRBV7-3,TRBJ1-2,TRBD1,TGTGCCAGCAGCCGGATCAGGGGGCGCTGGTATGGCTACACCTTC,CASSRIRGRWYGYTF
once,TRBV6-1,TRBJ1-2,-,TGTGCCAGCAGTGACAGGGGTTGGGGCTATGGCTACACCTTC,CASSDRGWGYGYTF
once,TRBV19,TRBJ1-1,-,TGTGCCAGTAGTATAGCAGGGACAAAGAACACTGAAGCTTTCTTT,CASSIAGTKNTEAFF
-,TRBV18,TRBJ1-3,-,TGTGCCAGCTCACCGAGCTCTGGAAACACCATATATTTT,CASSPSSGNTIYF
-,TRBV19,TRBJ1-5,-,TGTGCCAGTAGGACCGGGACTTCAGTGAATCAGCCCCAGCATTTT,CASRTGTSVNQPQHF
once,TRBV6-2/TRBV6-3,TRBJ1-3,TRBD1,TGTGCCAGCAGTTCGACGAGGGGGCATAGCTCTGGAAACACCATATATTTT,CASSSTRGHSSGNTIYF
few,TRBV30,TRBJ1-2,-,TGTGCCTGGAGTAGGGGTTCTTCAACACAGGGAAGCGGCTACACCTTC,CAWSRGSSTQGSGYTF
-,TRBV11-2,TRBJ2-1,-,TGTGCCAGCAGCGGGGGGTCGTCCTACAATGAGCAGTTCTTC,CASSGGSSYNEQFF
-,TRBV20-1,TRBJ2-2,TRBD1,TGCAGTGCTAGTGCCGGGACAGGGGGTAACGGGGAGCTGTTTTTT,CSASAGTGGNGELFF
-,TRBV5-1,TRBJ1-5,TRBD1,TGCGCCAGCAGCACAGGGGAGGCGAATCAGCCCCAGCATTTT,CASSTGEANQPQHF
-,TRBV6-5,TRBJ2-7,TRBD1,TGTGCCAGCAGTTACGATAACCCCAGGGGACAGGGGTTCAACTTC,CASSYDNPRGQGFNF
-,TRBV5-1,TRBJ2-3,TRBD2,TGCGCCAGCAGCATTAGCGGGGGGGCGATAGATACGCAGTATTTT,CASSISGGAIDTQYF
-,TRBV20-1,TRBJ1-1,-,TGCAGTGCTAGATTATCTTTTGAAGCTTTCTTT,CSARLSFEAFF
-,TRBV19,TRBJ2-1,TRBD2,TGTGCCAGTAGTATGCGGAGCGGGGGCCGAAGCTCCTACAATGAGCAGTTCTTC,CASSMRSGGRSSYNEQFF
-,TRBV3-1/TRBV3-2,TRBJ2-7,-,TGTGCCAGCAGCCATAGAGGCGAGACCTACGAGCAGTACTTC,CASSHRGETYEQYF
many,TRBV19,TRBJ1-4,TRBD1,TGTGCCAGTAGTTCTCAGGGGGCTCGAGGGGAAAAACTGTTTTTT,CASSSQGARGEKLFF
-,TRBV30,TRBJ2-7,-,TGTGCCTGGAGTGTATGGACGTCGGGGTCCTACGAGCAGTACTTC,CAWSVWTSGSYEQYF
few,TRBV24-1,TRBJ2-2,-,TGTGCCACCAGTGACCAGGACACCGGGGAGCTGTTTTTT,CATSDQDTGELFF